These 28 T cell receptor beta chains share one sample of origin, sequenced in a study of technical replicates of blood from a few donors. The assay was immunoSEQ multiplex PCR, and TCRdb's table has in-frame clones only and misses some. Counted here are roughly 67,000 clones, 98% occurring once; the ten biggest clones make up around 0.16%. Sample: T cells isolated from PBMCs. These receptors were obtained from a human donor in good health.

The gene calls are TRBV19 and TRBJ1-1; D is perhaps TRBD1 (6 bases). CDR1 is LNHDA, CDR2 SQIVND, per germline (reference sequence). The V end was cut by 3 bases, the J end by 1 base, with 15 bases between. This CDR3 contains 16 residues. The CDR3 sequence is CASSIGQVTGNTEAFF. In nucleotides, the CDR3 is TGTGCCAGTAGTATCGGGCAGGTGACAGGGAACACTGAAGCTTTCTTT.

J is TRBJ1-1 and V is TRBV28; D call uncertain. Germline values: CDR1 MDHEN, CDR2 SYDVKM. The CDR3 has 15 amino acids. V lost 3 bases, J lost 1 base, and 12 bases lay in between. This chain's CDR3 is CASSLRHPRNTEAFF. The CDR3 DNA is TGTGCCAGCAGTTTGCGTCACCCGAGGAACACTGAAGCTTTCTTT. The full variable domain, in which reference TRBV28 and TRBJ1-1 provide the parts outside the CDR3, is DVKVTQSSRYLVKRTGEKVFLECVQDMDHENMFWYRQDPGLGLRLIYFSYDVKMKEKGDIPEGYSVSREKKERFSLILESASTNQTSMYLCASSLRHPRNTEAFFGQGTRLTVV.

The CDR3 DNA is TGCGCCAGCAGCTTCGACTCGGGAGGATACAATGAGCAGTTCTTC. Its translation is CASSFDSGGYNEQFF. The rearrangement joins TRBV5-1 to TRBJ2-1; 7 nucleotides match TRBD2. CDR3 length: 15 residues. Per germline, CDR1 SGHRS and CDR2 YFSETQ. Unmatched junction bases numbered 6, after V lost 2 bases and J lost 4 bases.

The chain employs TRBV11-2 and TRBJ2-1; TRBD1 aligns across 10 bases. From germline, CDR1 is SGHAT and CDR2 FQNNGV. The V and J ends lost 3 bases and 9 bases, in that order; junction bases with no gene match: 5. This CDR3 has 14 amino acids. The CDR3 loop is CASSLTGGEGEQFF. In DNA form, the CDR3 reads TGTGCCAGCAGCTTGACAGGGGGCGAAGGTGAGCAGTTCTTC.

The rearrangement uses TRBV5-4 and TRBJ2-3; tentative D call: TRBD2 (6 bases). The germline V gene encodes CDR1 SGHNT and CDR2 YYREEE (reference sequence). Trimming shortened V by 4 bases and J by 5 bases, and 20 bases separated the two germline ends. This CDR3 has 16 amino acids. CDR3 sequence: CASSTGDRALGDTQYF. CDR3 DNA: TGTGCCAGCAGCACGGGGGACCGCGCGCTGGGAGATACGCAGTATTTT.

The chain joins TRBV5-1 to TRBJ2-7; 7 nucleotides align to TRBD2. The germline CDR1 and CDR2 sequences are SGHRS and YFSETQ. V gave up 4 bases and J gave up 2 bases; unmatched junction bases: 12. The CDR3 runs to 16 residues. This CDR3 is CASSPRGGSPTYEQYF. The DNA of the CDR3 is TGCGCCAGCAGCCCGAGGGGCGGGAGCCCCACCTACGAGCAGTACTTC.

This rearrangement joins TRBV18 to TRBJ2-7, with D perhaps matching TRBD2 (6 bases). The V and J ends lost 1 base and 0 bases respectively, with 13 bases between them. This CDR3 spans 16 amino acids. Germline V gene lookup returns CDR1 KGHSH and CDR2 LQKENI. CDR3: CASSPRGTQSSYEQYF. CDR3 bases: TGTGCCAGCTCACCACGTGGGACTCAAAGCTCCTACGAGCAGTACTTC.

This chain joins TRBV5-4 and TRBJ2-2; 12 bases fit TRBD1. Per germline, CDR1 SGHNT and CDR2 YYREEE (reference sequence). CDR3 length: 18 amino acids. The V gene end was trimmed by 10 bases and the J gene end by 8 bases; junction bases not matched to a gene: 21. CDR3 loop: CAVQQGQGAHPRTGELFF. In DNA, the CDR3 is TGTGCCGTACAGCAGGGACAGGGGGCTCACCCACGTACTGGGGAGCTGTTTTTT.

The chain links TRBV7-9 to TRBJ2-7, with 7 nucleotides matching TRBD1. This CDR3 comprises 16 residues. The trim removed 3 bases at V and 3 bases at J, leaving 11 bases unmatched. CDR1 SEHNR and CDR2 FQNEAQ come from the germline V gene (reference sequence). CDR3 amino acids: CASSLSTRGWIYEQYF. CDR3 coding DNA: TGTGCCAGCAGCTTGTCTACCAGGGGGTGGATCTACGAGCAGTACTTC.

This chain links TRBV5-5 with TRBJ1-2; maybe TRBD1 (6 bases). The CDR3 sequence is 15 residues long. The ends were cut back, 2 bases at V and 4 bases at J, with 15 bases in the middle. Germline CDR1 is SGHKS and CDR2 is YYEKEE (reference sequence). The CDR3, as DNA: TGTGCCAGCAGCTTAGTTTATCGGACAGTCTATGGCTACACCTTC. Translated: CASSLVYRTVYGYTF.

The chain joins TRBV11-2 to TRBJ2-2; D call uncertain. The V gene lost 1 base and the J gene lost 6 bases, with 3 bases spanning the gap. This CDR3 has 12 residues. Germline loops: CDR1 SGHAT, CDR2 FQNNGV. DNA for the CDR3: TGTGCCAGCAGCTTAGTAGCCGGGGAGCTGTTTTTT. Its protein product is CASSLVAGELFF.

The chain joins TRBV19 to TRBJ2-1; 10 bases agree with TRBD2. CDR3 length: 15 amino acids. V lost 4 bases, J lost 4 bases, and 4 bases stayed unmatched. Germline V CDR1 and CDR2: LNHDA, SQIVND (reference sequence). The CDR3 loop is CASSSGLAEYNEQFF. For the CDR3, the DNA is TGTGCCAGTAGTAGCGGACTAGCGGAGTACAATGAGCAGTTCTTC. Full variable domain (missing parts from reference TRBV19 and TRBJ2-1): DGGITQSPKYLFRKEGQNVTLSCEQNLNHDAMYWYRQDPGQGLRLIYYSQIVNDFQKGDIAEGYSVSREKKESFPLTVTSAQKNPTAFYLCASSSGLAEYNEQFFGPGTRLTVL.

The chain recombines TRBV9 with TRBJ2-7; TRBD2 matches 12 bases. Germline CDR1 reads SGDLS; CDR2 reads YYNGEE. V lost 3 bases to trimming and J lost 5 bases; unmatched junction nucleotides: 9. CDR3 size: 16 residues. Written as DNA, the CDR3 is TGTGCCAGCAGCGAGGATCTAGCGGGAGGGATGGACGAGCAGTACTTC. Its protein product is CASSEDLAGGMDEQYF.

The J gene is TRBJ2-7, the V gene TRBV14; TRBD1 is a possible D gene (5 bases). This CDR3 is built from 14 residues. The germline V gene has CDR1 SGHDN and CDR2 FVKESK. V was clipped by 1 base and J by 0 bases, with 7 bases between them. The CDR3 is CASSQVTGSYEQYF. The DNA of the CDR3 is TGTGCCAGCAGCCAAGTCACAGGCTCCTACGAGCAGTACTTC. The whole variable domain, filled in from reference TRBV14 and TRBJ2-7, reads EAGVTQFPSHSVIEKGQTVTLRCDPISGHDNLYWYRRVMGKEIKFLLHFVKESKQDESGMPNNRFLAERTGGTYSTLKVQPAELEDSGVYFCASSQVTGSYEQYFGPGTRLTVT.

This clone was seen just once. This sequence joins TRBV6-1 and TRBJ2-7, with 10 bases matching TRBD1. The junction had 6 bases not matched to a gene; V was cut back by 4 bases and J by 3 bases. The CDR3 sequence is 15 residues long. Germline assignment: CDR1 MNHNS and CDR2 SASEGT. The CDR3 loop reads CASSAAGTGVYEQYF. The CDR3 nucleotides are TGTGCCAGCAGTGCCGCCGGGACAGGGGTCTACGAGCAGTACTTC.

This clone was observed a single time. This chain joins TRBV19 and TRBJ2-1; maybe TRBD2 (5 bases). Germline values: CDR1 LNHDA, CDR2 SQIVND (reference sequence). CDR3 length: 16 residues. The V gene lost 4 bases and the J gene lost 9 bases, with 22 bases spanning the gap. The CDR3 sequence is CASSSLKTGGWGEQFF. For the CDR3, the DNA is TGTGCCAGTAGTAGCCTGAAAACGGGCGGGTGGGGTGAGCAGTTCTTC.

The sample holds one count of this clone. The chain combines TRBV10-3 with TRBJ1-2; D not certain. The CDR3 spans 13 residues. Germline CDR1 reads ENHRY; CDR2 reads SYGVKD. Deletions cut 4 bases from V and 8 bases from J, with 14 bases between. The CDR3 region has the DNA TGTGCCATCAGTGCAGGACTTGGTGACGGCTACACCTTC. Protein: CAISAGLGDGYTF.

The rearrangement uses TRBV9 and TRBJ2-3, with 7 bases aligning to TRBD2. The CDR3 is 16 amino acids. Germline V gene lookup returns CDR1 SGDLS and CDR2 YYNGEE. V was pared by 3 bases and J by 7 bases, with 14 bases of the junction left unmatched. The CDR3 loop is CASSAPSGGGGNTQYF. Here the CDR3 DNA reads TGTGCCAGCAGCGCCCCTTCTGGCGGGGGTGGAAATACGCAGTATTTT. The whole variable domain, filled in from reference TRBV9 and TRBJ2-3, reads DSGVTQTPKHLITATGQRVTLRCSPRSGDLSVYWYQQSLDQGLQFLIQYYNGEERAKGNILERFSAQQFPDLHSELNLSSLELGDSALYFCASSAPSGGGGNTQYFGPGTRLTVL.

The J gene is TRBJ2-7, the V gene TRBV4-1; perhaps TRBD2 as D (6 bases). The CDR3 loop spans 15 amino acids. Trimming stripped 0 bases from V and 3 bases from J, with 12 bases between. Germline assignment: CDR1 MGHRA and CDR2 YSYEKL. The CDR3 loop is CASSQEETRYYEQYF. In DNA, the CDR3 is TGCGCCAGCAGCCAAGAGGAGACTAGATACTACGAGCAGTACTTC.

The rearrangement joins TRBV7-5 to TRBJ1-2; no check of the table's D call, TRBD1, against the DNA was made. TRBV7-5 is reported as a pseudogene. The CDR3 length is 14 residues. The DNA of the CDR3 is TGTGTCAGAAAAGTTATGGGGCGAGGCTATGGCTACACCTTC. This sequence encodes CVRKVMGRGYGYTF.

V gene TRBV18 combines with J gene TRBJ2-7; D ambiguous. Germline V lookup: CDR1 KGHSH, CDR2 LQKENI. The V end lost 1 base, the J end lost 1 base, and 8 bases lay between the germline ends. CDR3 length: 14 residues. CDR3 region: CASSPQSNSYEQYF. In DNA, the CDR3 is TGTGCCAGCTCACCACAGAGCAATTCCTACGAGCAGTACTTC.

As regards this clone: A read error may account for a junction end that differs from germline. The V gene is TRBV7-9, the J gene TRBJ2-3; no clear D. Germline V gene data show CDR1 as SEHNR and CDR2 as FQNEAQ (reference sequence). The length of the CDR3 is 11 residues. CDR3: CASSQGPQRRF. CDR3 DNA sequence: TGTGCCAGCAGCCAAGGCCCCCAGAGGAGATTT.

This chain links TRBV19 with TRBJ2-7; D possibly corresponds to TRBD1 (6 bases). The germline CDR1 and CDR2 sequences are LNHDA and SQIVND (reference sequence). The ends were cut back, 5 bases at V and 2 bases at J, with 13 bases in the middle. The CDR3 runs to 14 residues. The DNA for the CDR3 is TGTGCCAGTAGTTCGGACAGCACAGCCTACGAGCAGTACTTC. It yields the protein CASSSDSTAYEQYF.

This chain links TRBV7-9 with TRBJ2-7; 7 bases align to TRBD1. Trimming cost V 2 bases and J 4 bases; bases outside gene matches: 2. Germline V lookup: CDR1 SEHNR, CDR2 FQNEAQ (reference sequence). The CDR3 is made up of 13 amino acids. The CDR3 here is CASSLPGGYEQYF. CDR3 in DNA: TGTGCCAGCAGCTTACCAGGGGGTTACGAGCAGTACTTC.

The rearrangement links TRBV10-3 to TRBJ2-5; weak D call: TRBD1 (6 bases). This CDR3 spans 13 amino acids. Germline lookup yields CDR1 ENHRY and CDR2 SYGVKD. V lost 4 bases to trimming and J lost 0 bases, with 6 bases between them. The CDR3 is CAISGDNQETQYF. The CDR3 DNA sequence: TGTGCCATCAGTGGGGACAACCAAGAGACCCAGTACTTC.

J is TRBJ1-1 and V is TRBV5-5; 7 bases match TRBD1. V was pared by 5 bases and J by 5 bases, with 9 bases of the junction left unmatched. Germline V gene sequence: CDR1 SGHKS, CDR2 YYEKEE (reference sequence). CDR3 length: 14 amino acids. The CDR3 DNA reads TGTGCCAGCAGTTCCGGGACAGTATTAACTGAAGCTTTCTTT. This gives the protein CASSSGTVLTEAFF.

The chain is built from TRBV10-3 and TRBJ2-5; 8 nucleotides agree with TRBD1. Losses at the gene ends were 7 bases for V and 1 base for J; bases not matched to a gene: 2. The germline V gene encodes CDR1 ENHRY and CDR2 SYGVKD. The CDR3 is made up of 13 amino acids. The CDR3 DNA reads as TGTGCCATCACGGACAGGGCCCAAGAGACCCAGTACTTC. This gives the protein CAITDRAQETQYF.

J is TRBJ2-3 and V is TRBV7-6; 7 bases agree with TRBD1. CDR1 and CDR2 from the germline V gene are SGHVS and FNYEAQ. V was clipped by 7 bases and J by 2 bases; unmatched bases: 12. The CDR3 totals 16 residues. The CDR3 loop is CASNLLTGSLTDTQYF. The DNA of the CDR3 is TGTGCCAGCAACCTATTGACAGGGTCGCTCACAGATACGCAGTATTTT.